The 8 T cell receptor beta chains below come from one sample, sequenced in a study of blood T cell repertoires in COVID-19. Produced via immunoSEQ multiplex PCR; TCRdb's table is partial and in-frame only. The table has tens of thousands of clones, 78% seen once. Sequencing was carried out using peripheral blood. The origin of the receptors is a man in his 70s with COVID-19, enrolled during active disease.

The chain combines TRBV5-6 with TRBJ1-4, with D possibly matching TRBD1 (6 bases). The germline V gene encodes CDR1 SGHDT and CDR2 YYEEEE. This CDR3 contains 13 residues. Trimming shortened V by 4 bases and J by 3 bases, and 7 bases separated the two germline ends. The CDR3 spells CASSHRANEKLFF. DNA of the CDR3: TGTGCCAGCAGCCACAGGGCTAATGAAAAACTGTTTTTT.

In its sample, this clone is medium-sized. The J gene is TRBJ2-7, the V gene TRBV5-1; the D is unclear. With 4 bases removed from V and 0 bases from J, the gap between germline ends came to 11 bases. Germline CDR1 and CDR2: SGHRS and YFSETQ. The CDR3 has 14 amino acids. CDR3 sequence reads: CASSPFTGSYEQYF. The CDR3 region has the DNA TGCGCCAGCAGCCCCTTTACTGGCTCCTACGAGCAGTACTTC. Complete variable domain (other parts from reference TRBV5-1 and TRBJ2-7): KAGVTQTPRYLIKTRGQQVTLSCSPISGHRSVSWYQQTPGQGLQFLFEYFSETQRNKGNFPGRFSGRQFSNSRSEMNVSTLELGDSALYLCASSPFTGSYEQYFGPGTRLTVT.

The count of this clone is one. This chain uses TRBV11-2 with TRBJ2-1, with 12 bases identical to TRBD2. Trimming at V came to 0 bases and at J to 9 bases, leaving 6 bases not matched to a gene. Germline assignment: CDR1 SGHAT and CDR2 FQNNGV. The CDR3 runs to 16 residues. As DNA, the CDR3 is TGTGCCAGCAGCTTAGAAGGACTAGCGGGGAATAGTGAGCAGTTCTTC. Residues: CASSLEGLAGNSEQFF.

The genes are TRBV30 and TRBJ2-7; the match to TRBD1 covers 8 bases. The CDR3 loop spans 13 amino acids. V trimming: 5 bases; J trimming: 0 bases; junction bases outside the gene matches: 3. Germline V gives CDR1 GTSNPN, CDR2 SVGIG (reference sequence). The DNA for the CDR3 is TGTGCCTGGGCGACAGGGGCCTCCTACGAGCAGTACTTC. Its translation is CAWATGASYEQYF.

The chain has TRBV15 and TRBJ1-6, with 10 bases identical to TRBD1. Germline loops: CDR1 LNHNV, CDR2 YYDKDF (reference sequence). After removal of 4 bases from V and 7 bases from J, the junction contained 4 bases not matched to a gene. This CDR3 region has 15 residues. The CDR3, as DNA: TGTGCCACCAGCAAGGGACAGGGGAACAATTCACCCCTCCACTTT. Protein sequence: CATSKGQGNNSPLHF. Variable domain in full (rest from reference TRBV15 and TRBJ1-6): DAMVIQNPRYQVTQFGKPVTLSCSQTLNHNVMYWYQQKSSQAPKLLFHYYDKDFNNEADTPDNFQSRRPNTSFCFLDIRSPGLGDTAMYLCATSKGQGNNSPLHFGNGTRLTVT.

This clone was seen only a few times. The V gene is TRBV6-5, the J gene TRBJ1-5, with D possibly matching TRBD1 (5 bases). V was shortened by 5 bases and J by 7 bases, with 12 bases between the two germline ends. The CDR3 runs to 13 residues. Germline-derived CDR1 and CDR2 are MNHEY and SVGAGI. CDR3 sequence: CASSPYRGQPQHF. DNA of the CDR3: TGTGCCAGCAGTCCTTACCGGGGGCAGCCCCAGCATTTT.

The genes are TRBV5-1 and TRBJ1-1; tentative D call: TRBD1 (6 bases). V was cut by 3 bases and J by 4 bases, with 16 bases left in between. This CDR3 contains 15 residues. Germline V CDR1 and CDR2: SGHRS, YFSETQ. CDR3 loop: CASSWGDRLTTEAFF. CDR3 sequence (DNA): TGCGCCAGCAGCTGGGGCGACAGGCTGACCACTGAAGCTTTCTTT.

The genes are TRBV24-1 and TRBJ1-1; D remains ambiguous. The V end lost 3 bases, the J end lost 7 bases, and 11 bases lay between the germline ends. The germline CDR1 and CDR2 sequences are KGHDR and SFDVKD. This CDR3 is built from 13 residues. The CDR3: CATSDPRRGEAFF. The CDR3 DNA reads TGTGCCACCAGTGATCCACGCCGAGGTGAAGCTTTCTTT.